This T cell receptor beta chain was sequenced in a study of T cells in Graves' hyperthyroidism and ophthalmopathy. The CDR3 is 15 residues long. V trimming: 2 bases; J trimming: 7 bases; junction bases outside the gene matches: 8. Diagnoses were made from clinical symptoms, serum measures (thyroxine and TRAb), thyroid ultrasound and orbital computed tomography. TCR beta CDR3 sequences were amplified from RNA transcripts. The TCR CDR3 was amplified in a first-round RT-PCR using the HTBI primer set. Via MiXCR, TCRdb re-called the multiplex PCR reads, giving one row per CDR3 protein. The repertoire holds approximately 380,000 distinct CDR3 sequences, around an eighth seen once, with 25% to 30% in the top ten. This clonotype was seen ten or more times.

The TCR sequence derives from a middle-aged man with Graves' ophthalmopathy. The sample consisted of blood. The chain is built from TRBV12-3 or TRBV12-4 and TRBJ2-7; 10 positions match TRBD2. The DNA of the CDR3 is TGTGCCAGCAGTTTACGGTCTAGCGGGGGCGGGGAGCAGTACTTC. Translating gives CASSLRSSGGGEQYF.